The 32 T cell receptor beta chains below come from one sample, sequenced in a study of siplizumab effects on memory and regulatory T cells. Here immunoSEQ multiplex PCR was the method, and the copy in TCRdb shows in-frame clones only, minus some. Of 87,000 or so clones in the sample, about 94% were seen once. The sequenced sample consisted of non-Treg CD4+ T cells sorted from blood. These TCRs come from a human donor in good health.

The chain links TRBV6-1 to TRBJ1-1; D possibly corresponds to TRBD1 (6 bases). The V gene lost 2 bases and the J gene lost 1 base, with 14 bases spanning the gap. CDR1 is MNHNS, CDR2 SASEGT, per germline. CDR3 length: 16 amino acids. CDR3 coding DNA: TGTGCCAGCAGTGAATTTCCGGGACACAAGAACACTGAAGCTTTCTTT. The encoded protein is CASSEFPGHKNTEAFF.

The CDR3 DNA reads as TGTGCCAGCAGCTTAGTCCCTAGCAATCAGCCCCAGCATTTT. Its translation: CASSLVPSNQPQHF. The V gene is TRBV7-9, the J gene TRBJ1-5; D gene unclear. The CDR3 consists of 14 residues. Germline loops: CDR1 SEHNR, CDR2 FQNEAQ (reference sequence). With 1 base removed from V and 0 bases from J, the gap between germline ends came to 4 bases.

This clone has only one observation. DNA for the CDR3: TGCGCCAGCAGCAGGACGATCTTCCAAGGCACCGGGGAGCTGTTTTTT. Protein product: CASSRTIFQGTGELFF. The J gene is TRBJ2-2, the V gene TRBV4-1; D is undetermined. V was pared by 5 bases and J by 4 bases, with 17 bases between. Per germline, CDR1 MGHRA and CDR2 YSYEKL. This CDR3 contains 16 residues.

The chain uses TRBV19 and TRBJ2-2; 8 nucleotides match TRBD1. Germline V gives CDR1 LNHDA, CDR2 SQIVND (reference sequence). V lost 2 bases, J lost 0 bases, and 2 bases stayed unmatched. This CDR3 comprises 16 residues. In nucleotides, the CDR3 is TGTGCCAGTAGTATATTACAGGGGGCGAACACCGGGGAGCTGTTTTTT. Translated: CASSILQGANTGELFF.

This clone was seen once. The chain recombines TRBV19 with TRBJ1-4, with D uncertain. CDR1 LNHDA and CDR2 SQIVND come from the germline V gene (reference sequence). This CDR3 contains 14 residues. Between the trimmed V and J ends, which lost 3 bases and 0 bases, there was a span of 5 bases. Here the CDR3 DNA reads TGTGCCAGTAGTATGGCAGCAACTAATGAAAAACTGTTTTTT. Amino acids: CASSMAATNEKLFF.

This rearrangement joins TRBV5-5 to TRBJ1-2; D possibly corresponds to TRBD1 (5 bases). This CDR3 contains 15 residues. Per germline, CDR1 SGHKS and CDR2 YYEKEE (reference sequence). Trimming left V 4 bases short and J 2 bases short, with 15 bases between. CDR3 coding DNA: TGTGCCAGCAGCGTGACGGGACGGATGAACTATGGCTACACCTTC. It encodes CASSVTGRMNYGYTF.

V is TRBV6-9 and J is TRBJ1-1; TRBD1 might be the D (5 bases). Trimming left V 4 bases short and J 0 bases short, with 21 bases between. Germline V gene sequence: CDR1 MNHGY, CDR2 SVAAGI. This CDR3 spans 18 amino acids. CDR3 in DNA: TGTGCCAGCAGTTCATCTACGGGACCGAGGGGAATGAACACTGAAGCTTTCTTT. This encodes CASSSSTGPRGMNTEAFF.

V gene TRBV30 combines with J gene TRBJ1-3; D remains unclear. Germline V gives CDR1 GTSNPN, CDR2 SVGIG (reference sequence). V lost 3 bases to trimming and J lost 4 bases, with 13 bases between them. The CDR3 spans 14 residues. The CDR3, as DNA: TGTGCCTGGAGCCCCCGGTCATCCGGAAACACCATATATTTT. It yields the protein CAWSPRSSGNTIYF.

The chain recombines TRBV5-1 with TRBJ1-3, with D perhaps TRBD1 (5 bases). Deletions cut 4 bases from V and 0 bases from J, with 26 bases between. The germline V gene has CDR1 SGHRS and CDR2 YFSETQ. This CDR3 spans 20 amino acids. The CDR3 DNA reads TGCGCCAGCAGCCTTAACCCTTCACAGATAGGGGACCTCTCTGGAAACACCATATATTTT. Protein product: CASSLNPSQIGDLSGNTIYF.

This clone is a singleton in its sample. The chain uses TRBV19 and TRBJ2-2; 11 bases match TRBD1. From germline, CDR1 is LNHDA and CDR2 SQIVND (reference sequence). The CDR3 is 14 amino acids. With 10 bases clipped from V and 5 bases from J, the junction kept 6 bases outside the gene matches. The CDR3 loop reads CATTGTGGTGELFF. CDR3 in DNA: TGTGCCACAACCGGGACAGGGGGAACCGGGGAGCTGTTTTTT.

A single count supports this clone. The genes are TRBV30 and TRBJ2-7; no definite D call. Germline V gene sequence: CDR1 GTSNPN, CDR2 SVGIG (reference sequence). The V gene lost 0 bases and the J gene lost 4 bases, with 10 bases spanning the gap. This CDR3 spans 13 amino acids. The CDR3 region has the DNA TGTGCCTGGAGTGTAACGGTGGGGTACGAGCAGTACTTC. Translating gives CAWSVTVGYEQYF.

The chain is built from TRBV5-1 and TRBJ2-2; 9 bases map to TRBD1. Germline-derived CDR1 and CDR2 are SGHRS and YFSETQ. This CDR3 region has 15 residues. J was trimmed by 6 bases and V by 3 bases; bases with no gene match: 6. In DNA form, the CDR3 reads TGCGCCAGCAGCTCCCGGGACAGGGAGGCCGGGGAGCTGTTTTTT. It encodes CASSSRDREAGELFF.

The V and J genes are TRBV28 and TRBJ1-4, with 9 positions matching TRBD1. Germline-derived CDR1 and CDR2 are MDHEN and SYDVKM. V was pared by 6 bases and J by 7 bases, with 9 bases of the junction left unmatched. The CDR3 contains 15 residues. DNA for the CDR3: TGTGCCAGCAGCCGCCCGGGACAGGGTGGTGAAAAACTGTTTTTT. Protein product: CASSRPGQGGEKLFF.

The table lists this clone with a count of one. This sequence joins TRBV9 and TRBJ2-7, with D maybe TRBD2 (5 bases). Germline lookup yields CDR1 SGDLS and CDR2 YYNGEE. This CDR3 region has 15 residues. Trimming pared 0 bases from V and 2 bases from J, leaving 12 bases between. This CDR3 reads CASSVGAERTYEQYF. The DNA of the CDR3 is TGTGCCAGCAGCGTAGGAGCGGAGCGAACCTACGAGCAGTACTTC.

The chain employs TRBV6-6 and TRBJ2-1, with D possibly being TRBD1 (6 bases). Per the germline V gene, CDR1 is MNHNY and CDR2 is SVGAGI (reference sequence). The V end lost 8 bases, the J end lost 6 bases, and 20 bases lay between the germline ends. The CDR3 length is 15 residues. The CDR3 nucleotides are TGTGCCAGCCAGGGGCGCATTCAGGGAATCAATGAGCAGTTCTTC. This sequence encodes CASQGRIQGINEQFF.

This rearrangement joins TRBV7-6 to TRBJ1-2; D might be TRBD1 (5 bases). Trimming removed 0 bases from V and 0 bases from J, with 11 bases in between. Per germline, CDR1 SGHVS and CDR2 FNYEAQ. This CDR3 has 16 amino acids. The CDR3 reads CASSLAGGFTNYGYTF. For the CDR3, the DNA is TGTGCCAGCAGCTTAGCGGGGGGATTCACTAACTATGGCTACACCTTC.

The J gene is TRBJ2-2, the V gene TRBV6-5, with TRBD1 matching over 8 bases. The CDR3 is 16 amino acids. Losses at the gene ends were 3 bases for V and 7 bases for J; bases not matched to a gene: 10. Germline V gene lookup returns CDR1 MNHEY and CDR2 SVGAGI. For the CDR3, the DNA is TGTGCCAGCAGTTATAGGGGGACAGGCATGGGCGGGGAGCTGTTTTTT. This translates into CASSYRGTGMGGELFF.

The chain has TRBV7-9 and TRBJ1-2, with D perhaps matching TRBD1 (5 bases). CDR3 length: 12 residues. Trimming shortened V by 5 bases and J by 7 bases, and 11 bases separated the two germline ends. Germline V CDR1 and CDR2: SEHNR, FQNEAQ (reference sequence). The CDR3 nucleotides are TGTGCCAGCAGCGTGACAGTCTCTGGCTACACCTTC. This sequence encodes CASSVTVSGYTF. The full variable domain, in which reference TRBV7-9 and TRBJ1-2 provide the parts outside the CDR3, is DTGVSQNPRHKITKRGQNVTFRCDPISEHNRLYWYRQTLGQGPEFLTYFQNEAQLEKSRLLSDRFSAERPKGSFSTLEIQRTEQGDSAMYLCASSVTVSGYTFGSGTRLTVV.

V gene TRBV5-5 combines with J gene TRBJ1-2; D call uncertain. The germline V gene encodes CDR1 SGHKS and CDR2 YYEKEE (reference sequence). This CDR3 comprises 14 residues. V was shortened by 0 bases and J by 4 bases, with 10 bases between the two germline ends. Here the CDR3 DNA reads TGTGCCAGCAGCTTGGTGGCCTCCCTCTATGGCTACACCTTC. This sequence encodes CASSLVASLYGYTF.

DNA of the CDR3: TGTGCCAGCAGTCCGATGTTTTTTGGGGGGGGAAGAGAGACCCAGTACTTC. It encodes CASSPMFFGGGRETQYF. This chain connects TRBV27 to TRBJ2-5; TRBD2 matches 7 bases. CDR1 MNHEY and CDR2 SMNVEV come from the germline V gene (reference sequence). The junction had 16 bases not matched to a gene; V was cut back by 5 bases and J by 4 bases. The CDR3 runs 17 residues.

The chain links TRBV2 to TRBJ1-2; D is perhaps TRBD1 (6 bases). The V gene's germline CDR1 is SNHLY and CDR2 FYNNEI. The V and J ends lost 2 bases and 4 bases respectively, with 14 bases between them. This CDR3 contains 15 residues. The CDR3: CASSERAGGPYGYTF. The CDR3 coding sequence is TGTGCCAGCAGTGAACGGGCGGGGGGGCCCTATGGCTACACCTTC. Full variable domain (missing parts from reference TRBV2 and TRBJ1-2): EPEVTQTPSHQVTQMGQEVILRCVPISNHLYFYWYRQILGQKVEFLVSFYNNEISEKSEIFDDQFSVERPDGSNFTLKIRSTKLEDSAMYFCASSERAGGPYGYTFGSGTRLTVV.

The chain links TRBV11-3 to TRBJ2-1; D is undetermined. Trimming took 6 bases from V and 3 from J, leaving 12 bases between them. The CDR3 length is 14 residues. Germline V lookup: CDR1 SGHNT, CDR2 YENEEA. The CDR3 DNA reads TGTGCCAGCAGTTCCGGACCAATCTACAATGAGCAGTTCTTC. Translation gives CASSSGPIYNEQFF.

V is TRBV7-9 and J is TRBJ2-5; D unresolved. Between the trimmed V and J ends, which lost 0 bases and 4 bases, there was a span of 9 bases. The CDR3 has 14 amino acids. Germline CDR1 is SEHNR and CDR2 is FQNEAQ (reference sequence). CDR3 region: CASSLAGVPETQYF. The DNA for the CDR3 is TGTGCCAGCAGCTTAGCTGGAGTCCCAGAGACCCAGTACTTC. Complete variable domain (other parts from reference TRBV7-9 and TRBJ2-5): DTGVSQNPRHKITKRGQNVTFRCDPISEHNRLYWYRQTLGQGPEFLTYFQNEAQLEKSRLLSDRFSAERPKGSFSTLEIQRTEQGDSAMYLCASSLAGVPETQYFGPGTRLLVL.

The chain recombines TRBV5-4 with TRBJ2-5; D perhaps matches TRBD2 (5 bases). Trimming removed 5 bases at V and 1 base at J, with 18 bases between. The CDR3 loop spans 16 amino acids. CDR1 is SGHNT, CDR2 YYREEE, per germline (reference sequence). The CDR3: CASSPGEGAVQETQYF. The CDR3 DNA follows: TGTGCCAGCAGTCCAGGTGAGGGTGCAGTCCAAGAGACCCAGTACTTC.

The rearrangement links TRBV5-6 to TRBJ2-5; no clear D. Trimming cost V 5 bases and J 4 bases, with 18 bases left between them. The CDR3 is 15 amino acids. From germline, CDR1 is SGHDT and CDR2 YYEEEE. CDR3 sequence (DNA): TGTGCCAGCAGTTCTGGACCACTCCGGGCAGAGACCCAGTACTTC. Its protein product is CASSSGPLRAETQYF.

The sample holds one count of this clone. Here the CDR3 reads CASSLATSGGIYEQYF. DNA for the CDR3: TGTGCCAGCAGCTTAGCAACTAGCGGGGGGATATACGAGCAGTACTTC. V gene TRBV7-6 combines with J gene TRBJ2-7, with TRBD2 identical over 12 bases. The CDR3 is made up of 16 amino acids. The ends lost 0 bases at V and 4 bases at J; junction bases unmatched: 4. Germline values: CDR1 SGHVS, CDR2 FNYEAQ.

The chain uses TRBV10-3 and TRBJ2-1, with 7 bases aligning to TRBD1. V shed 4 bases and J 4 bases; nucleotides not matched to a gene: 25. This CDR3 contains 21 residues. Germline CDR1 reads ENHRY; CDR2 reads SYGVKD. The CDR3 here is CAISASPGQGVLTSVYNEQFF. In nucleotides, the CDR3 is TGTGCCATCAGTGCGTCGCCGGGGCAGGGGGTTCTTACATCGGTATACAATGAGCAGTTCTTC.

This clone appeared once. Other DNA sequences in the sample encode the same CDR3. V and J are TRBV6-1 and TRBJ1-5, with no clear D. The V gene's germline CDR1 is MNHNS and CDR2 SASEGT. Between the trimmed V and J ends, which lost 8 bases and 4 bases, there was a span of 12 bases. This CDR3 has 13 residues. CDR3 DNA sequence: TGTGCCAGCTCGGCCCTAGGAAATCAGCCCCAGCATTTT. Translating it yields CASSALGNQPQHF.

The chain recombines TRBV14 with TRBJ1-2; TRBD1 might be the D (6 bases). V lost 5 bases and J 3 bases, leaving 13 bases between the germline ends. There are 14 residues in the CDR3. CDR1 is SGHDN, CDR2 FVKESK, per germline. CDR3 amino acids: CASSFGQNYYGYTF. CDR3 coding DNA: TGTGCCAGCAGCTTCGGACAGAACTACTATGGCTACACCTTC.

The chain is built from TRBV30 and TRBJ1-2; 7 bases fit TRBD1. Germline V gene sequence: CDR1 GTSNPN, CDR2 SVGIG (reference sequence). The CDR3 consists of 15 residues. J lost 3 bases, V lost 2 bases, and 9 bases had no gene match. CDR3 nucleotide sequence: TGTGCCTGGAGTTCGAAAAACAGGGGAGACTATGGCTACACCTTC. Encoded protein: CAWSSKNRGDYGYTF.

This rearrangement joins TRBV18 to TRBJ2-7; D could derive from TRBD1 or TRBD2 (5 bases each). There are 15 residues in the CDR3. Trimming shortened V by 3 bases and J by 7 bases, and 19 bases separated the two germline ends. Germline V CDR1 and CDR2: KGHSH, LQKENI. The CDR3 coding sequence is TGTGCCAGCTCACCTCTCCCGGGGCAAGAAGGGGAGCAGTACTTC. This encodes CASSPLPGQEGEQYF.

The chain combines TRBV2 with TRBJ2-2, with 7 bases that match TRBD2. The CDR3 length is 15 residues. The J segment lost 1 base and the V segment lost 3 bases, leaving 2 bases of the junction unmatched. CDR1 is SNHLY, CDR2 FYNNEI, per germline. CDR3 coding DNA: TGTGCCAGCAGTGATCGGACTAGGAACACCGGGGAGCTGTTTTTT. Encoded protein: CASSDRTRNTGELFF.